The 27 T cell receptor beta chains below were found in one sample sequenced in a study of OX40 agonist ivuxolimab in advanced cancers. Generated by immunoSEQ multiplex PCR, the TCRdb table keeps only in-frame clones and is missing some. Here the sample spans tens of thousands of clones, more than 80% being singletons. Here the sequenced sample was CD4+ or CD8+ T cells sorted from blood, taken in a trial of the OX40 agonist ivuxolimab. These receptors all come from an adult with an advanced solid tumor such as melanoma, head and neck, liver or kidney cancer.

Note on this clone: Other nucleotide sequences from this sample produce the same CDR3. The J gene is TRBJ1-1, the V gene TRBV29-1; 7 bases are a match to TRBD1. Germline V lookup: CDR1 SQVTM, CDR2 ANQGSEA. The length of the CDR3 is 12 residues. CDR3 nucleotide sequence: TGCAGTGCCCGGGACAGCAACACTGAAGCTTTCTTT. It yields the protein CSARDSNTEAFF.

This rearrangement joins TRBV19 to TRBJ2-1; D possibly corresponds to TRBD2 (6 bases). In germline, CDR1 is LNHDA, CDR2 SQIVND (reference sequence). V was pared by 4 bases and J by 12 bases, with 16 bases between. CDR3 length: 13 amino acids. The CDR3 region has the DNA TGTGCCAGTAGTAGGGTCTGGGGGGTTGGGCAGTTCTTC. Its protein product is CASSRVWGVGQFF.

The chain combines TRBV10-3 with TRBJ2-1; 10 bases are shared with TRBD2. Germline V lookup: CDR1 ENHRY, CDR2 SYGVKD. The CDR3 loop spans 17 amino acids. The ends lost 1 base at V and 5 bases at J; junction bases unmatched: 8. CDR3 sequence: CAISEWASGRRHNEQFF. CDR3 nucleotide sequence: TGTGCCATCAGTGAGTGGGCTAGCGGGAGACGGCACAATGAGCAGTTCTTC.

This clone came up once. In nucleotides, the CDR3 is TGCGCCAGCAGCCAAGAAGAAGGAGCGGGAGCGGATGAGCAGTACTTC. This codes for CASSQEEGAGADEQYF. This chain uses TRBV4-1 with TRBJ2-7; 8 bases align to TRBD2. CDR3 length: 16 amino acids. Trimming took 0 bases from V and 7 from J; bases not matched to a gene: 11. CDR1 is MGHRA, CDR2 YSYEKL, per germline.

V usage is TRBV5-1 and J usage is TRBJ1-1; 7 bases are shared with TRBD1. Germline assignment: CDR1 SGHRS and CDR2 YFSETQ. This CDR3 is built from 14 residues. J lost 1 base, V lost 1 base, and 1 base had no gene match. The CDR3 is CASSLTGANTEAFF. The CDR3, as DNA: TGCGCCAGCAGCTTGACAGGGGCGAACACTGAAGCTTTCTTT.

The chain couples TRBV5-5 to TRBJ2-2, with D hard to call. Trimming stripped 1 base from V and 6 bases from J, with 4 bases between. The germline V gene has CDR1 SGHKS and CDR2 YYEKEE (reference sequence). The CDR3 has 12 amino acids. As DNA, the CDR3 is TGTGCCAGCAGCTTGTGGTCCGGGGAGCTGTTTTTT. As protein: CASSLWSGELFF.

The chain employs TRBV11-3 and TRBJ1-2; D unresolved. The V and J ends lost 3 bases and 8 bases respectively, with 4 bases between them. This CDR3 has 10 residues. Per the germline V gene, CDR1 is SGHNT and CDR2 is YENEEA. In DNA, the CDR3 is TGTGCCAGCAGCTTCTGGGGCTACACCTTC. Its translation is CASSFWGYTF.

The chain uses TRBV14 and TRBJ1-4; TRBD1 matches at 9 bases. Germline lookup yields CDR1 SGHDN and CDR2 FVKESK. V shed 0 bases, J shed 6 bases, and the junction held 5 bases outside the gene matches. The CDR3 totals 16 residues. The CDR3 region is CASSQDLTGGYEKLFF. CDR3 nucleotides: TGTGCCAGCAGCCAAGATCTCACAGGGGGCTATGAAAAACTGTTTTTT.

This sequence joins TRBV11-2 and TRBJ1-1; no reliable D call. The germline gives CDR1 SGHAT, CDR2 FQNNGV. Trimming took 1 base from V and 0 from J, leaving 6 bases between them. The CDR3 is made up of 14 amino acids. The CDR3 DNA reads TGTGCCAGCAGCTTAGTAACTTTGAACACTGAAGCTTTCTTT. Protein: CASSLVTLNTEAFF.

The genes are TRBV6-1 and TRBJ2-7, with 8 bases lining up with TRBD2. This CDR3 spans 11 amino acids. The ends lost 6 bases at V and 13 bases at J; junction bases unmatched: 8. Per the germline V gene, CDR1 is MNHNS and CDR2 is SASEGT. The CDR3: CASRASGLAYF. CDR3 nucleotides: TGTGCCAGCAGAGCCAGCGGACTAGCTTACTTC.

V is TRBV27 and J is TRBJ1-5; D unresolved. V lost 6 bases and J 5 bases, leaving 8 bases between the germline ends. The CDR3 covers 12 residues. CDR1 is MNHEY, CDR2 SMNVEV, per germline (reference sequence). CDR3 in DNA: TGTGCCAGCAGCACCGGATATCAGCCCCAGCATTTT. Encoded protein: CASSTGYQPQHF.

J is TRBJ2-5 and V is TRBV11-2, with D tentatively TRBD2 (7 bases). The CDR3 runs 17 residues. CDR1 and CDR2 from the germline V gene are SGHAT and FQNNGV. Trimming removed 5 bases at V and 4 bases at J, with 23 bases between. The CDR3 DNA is TGTGCCAGCAGCCTTACACTAGGGCTAGGGGGGGCAGAGACCCAGTACTTC. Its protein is CASSLTLGLGGAETQYF.

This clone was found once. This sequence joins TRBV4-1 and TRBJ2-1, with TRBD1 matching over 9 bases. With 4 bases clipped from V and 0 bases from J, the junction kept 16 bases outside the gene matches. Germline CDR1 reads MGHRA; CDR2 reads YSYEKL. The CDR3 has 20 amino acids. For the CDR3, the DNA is TGCGCCAGCAGCCCGACCGGGACAGGGAGGGCAATGGTCTCCTACAATGAGCAGTTCTTC. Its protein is CASSPTGTGRAMVSYNEQFF.

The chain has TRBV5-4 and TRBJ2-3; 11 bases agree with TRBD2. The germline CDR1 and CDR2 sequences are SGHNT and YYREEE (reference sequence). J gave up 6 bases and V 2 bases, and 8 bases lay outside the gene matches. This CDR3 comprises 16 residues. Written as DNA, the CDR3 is TGTGCCAGCAGCTTAGGTAGCGGGGGGGCCATGGATACGCAGTATTTT. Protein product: CASSLGSGGAMDTQYF.

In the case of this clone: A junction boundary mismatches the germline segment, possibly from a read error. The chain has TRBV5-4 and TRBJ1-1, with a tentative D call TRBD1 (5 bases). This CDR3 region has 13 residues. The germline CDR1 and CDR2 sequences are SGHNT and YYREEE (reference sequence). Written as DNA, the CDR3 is TGTGCCAGCACCTCGGGGGGGAACTCTGAAGCTTTCTTT. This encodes CASTSGGNSEAFF.

In DNA form, the CDR3 reads TGTGCCAGCATCGGGCAGATGAACACTGAAGCTTTCTTT. This gives the protein CASIGQMNTEAFF. This chain links TRBV5-4 with TRBJ1-1; unclear D gene. V lost 6 bases and J lost 0, with 9 bases in between. CDR1 SGHNT and CDR2 YYREEE come from the germline V gene (reference sequence). The length of the CDR3 is 13 residues.

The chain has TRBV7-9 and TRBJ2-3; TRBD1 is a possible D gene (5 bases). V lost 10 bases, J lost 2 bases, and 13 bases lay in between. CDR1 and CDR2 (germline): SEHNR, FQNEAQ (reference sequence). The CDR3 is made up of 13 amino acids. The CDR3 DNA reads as TGTGCCATCCGTGGGGCTTCCACAGATACGCAGTATTTT. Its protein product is CAIRGASTDTQYF.

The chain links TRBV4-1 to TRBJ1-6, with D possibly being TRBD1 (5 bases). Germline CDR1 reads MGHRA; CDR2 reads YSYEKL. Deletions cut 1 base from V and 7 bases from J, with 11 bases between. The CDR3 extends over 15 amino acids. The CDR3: CASSQARQSNSPLHF. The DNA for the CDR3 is TGCGCCAGCAGCCAAGCCCGACAGTCGAATTCACCCCTCCACTTT.

The CDR3 sequence is CATSREGTGSYEQYF. As DNA, the CDR3 is TGTGCCACCAGCAGAGAAGGGACTGGATCCTACGAGCAGTACTTC. The rearrangement joins TRBV15 to TRBJ2-7; weak D call: TRBD2 (6 bases). The CDR3 is 15 amino acids. Per germline, CDR1 LNHNV and CDR2 YYDKDF (reference sequence). V was cut by 0 bases and J by 1 base, with 10 bases left in between.

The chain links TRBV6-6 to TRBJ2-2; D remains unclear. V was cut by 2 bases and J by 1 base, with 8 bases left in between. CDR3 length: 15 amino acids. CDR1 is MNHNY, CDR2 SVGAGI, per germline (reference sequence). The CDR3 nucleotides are TGTGCCAGCAGTTACATGGTGATGAACACCGGGGAGCTGTTTTTT. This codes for CASSYMVMNTGELFF.

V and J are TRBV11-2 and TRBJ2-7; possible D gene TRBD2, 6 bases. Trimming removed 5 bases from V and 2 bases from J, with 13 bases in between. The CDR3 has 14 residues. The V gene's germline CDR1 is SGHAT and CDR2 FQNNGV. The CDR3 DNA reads TGTGCCAGCAGCCACCGGACTAACCCCTACGAGCAGTACTTC. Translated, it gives CASSHRTNPYEQYF.

CDR3 loop: CASSSQGDENIQYF. The CDR3 coding sequence is TGCGCCAGCAGCTCTCAGGGGGACGAAAACATTCAGTACTTC. This chain connects TRBV5-1 to TRBJ2-4; TRBD1 matches at 7 bases. The CDR3 has 14 amino acids. J lost 5 bases, V lost 3 bases, and 5 bases had no gene match. The germline V gene encodes CDR1 SGHRS and CDR2 YFSETQ.

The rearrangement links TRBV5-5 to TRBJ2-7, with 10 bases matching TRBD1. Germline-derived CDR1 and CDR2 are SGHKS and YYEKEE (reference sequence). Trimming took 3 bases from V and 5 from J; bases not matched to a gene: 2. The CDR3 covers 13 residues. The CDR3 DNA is TGTGCCAGCAGCTGGGGACAGGGGAACGAGCAGTACTTC. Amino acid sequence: CASSWGQGNEQYF.

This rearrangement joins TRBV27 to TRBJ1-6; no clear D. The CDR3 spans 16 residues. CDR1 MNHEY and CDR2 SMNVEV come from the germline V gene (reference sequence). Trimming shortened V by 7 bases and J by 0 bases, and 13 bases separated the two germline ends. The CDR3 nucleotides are TGTGCCAGCAATCTACGATCGAGCTCCTATAATTCACCCCTCCACTTT. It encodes CASNLRSSSYNSPLHF.

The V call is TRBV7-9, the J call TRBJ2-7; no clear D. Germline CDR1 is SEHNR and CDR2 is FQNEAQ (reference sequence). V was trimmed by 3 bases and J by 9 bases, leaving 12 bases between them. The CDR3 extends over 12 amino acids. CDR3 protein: CASSFGSPSQYF. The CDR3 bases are TGTGCCAGCAGCTTTGGCAGCCCTTCGCAGTACTTC.

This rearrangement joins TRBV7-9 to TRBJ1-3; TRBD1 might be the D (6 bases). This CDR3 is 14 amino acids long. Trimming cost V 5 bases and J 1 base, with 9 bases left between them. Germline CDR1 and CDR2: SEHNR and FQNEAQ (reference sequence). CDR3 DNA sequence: TGTGCCAGCAGCGCAACAGGGTCTGGAAACACCATATATTTT. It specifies CASSATGSGNTIYF.

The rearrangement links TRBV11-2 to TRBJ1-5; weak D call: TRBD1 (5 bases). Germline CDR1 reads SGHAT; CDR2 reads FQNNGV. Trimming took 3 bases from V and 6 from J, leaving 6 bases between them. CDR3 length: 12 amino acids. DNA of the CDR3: TGTGCCAGCAGCTTGGGGGGTCAGCCCCAGCATTTT. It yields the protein CASSLGGQPQHF.